The 9 T cell receptor beta chains reported below all come from one sample, sequenced in a study of cytomegalovirus exposure and HLA in healthy donors. TCRdb's copy holds only in-frame clones and misses some; the assay was immunoSEQ multiplex PCR. The sample lists about 330,000 clones; just over 85% were seen once. The sample comprised PBMCs. Receptors originate from a woman aged 18-29 years in good health and CMV-seronegative.

V usage is TRBV14 and J usage is TRBJ2-1; the match to TRBD2 covers 10 bases. This CDR3 has 14 residues. Germline-derived CDR1 and CDR2 are SGHDN and FVKESK. The J segment lost 12 bases and the V segment lost 1 base, leaving 6 bases of the junction unmatched. CDR3 in amino acids: CASSQVDPSGRQFF. CDR3 DNA: TGTGCCAGCAGCCAAGTGGACCCTAGCGGGAGGCAGTTCTTC.

The genes are TRBV2 and TRBJ1-1; 7 bases map to TRBD1. Unmatched junction bases numbered 7, after V lost 4 bases and J lost 5 bases. The CDR3 is 14 amino acids. Germline V gene data show CDR1 as SNHLY and CDR2 as FYNNEI. The CDR3 DNA reads as TGTGCCAGCAGTGCGACAGGGTGGGGGACTGAAGCTTTCTTT. It yields the protein CASSATGWGTEAFF. The variable domain in full, with the rest retrieved from reference TRBV2 and TRBJ1-1, is EPEVTQTPSHQVTQMGQEVILRCVPISNHLYFYWYRQILGQKVEFLVSFYNNEISEKSEIFDDQFSVERPDGSNFTLKIRSTKLEDSAMYFCASSATGWGTEAFFGQGTRLTVV.

This clone appeared a single time. Other DNA variants within this sample encode the same CDR3. The chain couples TRBV4-3 to TRBJ2-1, with 8 bases that match TRBD2. Germline CDR1 is LGHNA and CDR2 is YSLEER. V was clipped by 3 bases and J by 2 bases; unmatched bases: 3. The length of the CDR3 is 15 residues. The CDR3 sequence is CASSQVAGPYNEQFF. For the CDR3, the DNA is TGCGCCAGCAGCCAGGTAGCGGGACCCTACAATGAGCAGTTCTTC.

The chain combines TRBV2 with TRBJ2-7; 7 bases agree with TRBD2. This CDR3 contains 20 residues. CDR1 and CDR2 from the germline V gene are SNHLY and FYNNEI. Trimming removed 2 bases from V and 7 bases from J; junction bases left unmatched: 26. The CDR3 is CASSETLRAGVDTAPSEQYF. The CDR3, as DNA: TGTGCCAGCAGTGAAACCCTACGGGCGGGAGTAGACACGGCGCCTAGTGAGCAGTACTTC.

J is TRBJ1-2 and V is TRBV19; possibly TRBD1 for D (6 bases). The CDR3 runs 15 residues. Germline V gene sequence: CDR1 LNHDA, CDR2 SQIVND (reference sequence). The V and J ends lost 5 bases and 3 bases respectively, with 16 bases between them. DNA for the CDR3: TGTGCCAGTAGTGGCCCAGCACAGGGAGACTATGGCTACACCTTC. It encodes CASSGPAQGDYGYTF.

This chain connects TRBV2 to TRBJ2-3; TRBD2 agrees at 7 bases. Per the germline V gene, CDR1 is SNHLY and CDR2 is FYNNEI. CDR3 length: 18 residues. The V gene end was trimmed by 0 bases and the J gene end by 2 bases; junction bases not matched to a gene: 11. This chain's CDR3 is CASSEALGLLSHTDTQYF. The CDR3 DNA follows: TGTGCCAGCAGTGAAGCCTTGGGACTACTATCCCACACAGATACGCAGTATTTT.

J is TRBJ2-1 and V is TRBV28; 9 bases map to TRBD2. Germline V gene sequence: CDR1 MDHEN, CDR2 SYDVKM. Germline trimming cut 1 base from V and 6 bases from J; bases unmatched to any gene: 16. CDR3 length equals 19 residues. CDR3 in DNA: TGTGCCAGCAGTTTATACGAGATGGGCTTAGCGGGAGTGGCCAATGAGCAGTTCTTC. It translates to CASSLYEMGLAGVANEQFF. Full variable domain (rest looked up from reference TRBV28 and TRBJ2-1): DVKVTQSSRYLVKRTGEKVFLECVQDMDHENMFWYRQDPGLGLRLIYFSYDVKMKEKGDIPEGYSVSREKKERFSLILESASTNQTSMYLCASSLYEMGLAGVANEQFFGPGTRLTVL.

V usage is TRBV7-8 and J usage is TRBJ2-3, with D perhaps matching TRBD2 (5 bases). CDR3 length equals 14 residues. V was shortened by 1 base and J by 8 bases, with 13 bases between the two germline ends. CDR1 is SGHVS and CDR2 is FQNEAQ in the germline V gene. CDR3 loop: CASSLVGSSATQYF. The CDR3, as DNA: TGTGCCAGCAGCTTAGTTGGGAGCTCGGCTACGCAGTATTTT.

Note on this clone: This CDR3 is also generated by other DNA sequences in the sample. The chain uses TRBV15 and TRBJ1-5; 9 positions agree with TRBD1. The V segment lost 3 bases and the J segment 5 bases; nucleotides outside the gene matches: 2. Germline V CDR1 and CDR2: LNHNV, YYDKDF (reference sequence). The CDR3 has 14 residues. This CDR3 is CATSRDRGDQPQHF. CDR3 sequence (DNA): TGTGCCACCAGCAGGGACAGGGGCGATCAGCCCCAGCATTTT. Full variable domain (missing parts from reference TRBV15 and TRBJ1-5): DAMVIQNPRYQVTQFGKPVTLSCSQTLNHNVMYWYQQKSSQAPKLLFHYYDKDFNNEADTPDNFQSRRPNTSFCFLDIRSPGLGDTAMYLCATSRDRGDQPQHFGDGTRLSIL.